Sequencing of this TCR beta chain was carried out in a study of spatial heterogeneity in lung cancer. Study outcomes and limitations: Ubiquitous expanded tumor TCRs surfaced in blood more at resection than they did at follow-up.

The CDR3 spans 12 residues. Germline CDR1 reads LGHDT; CDR2 reads YNNKEL (reference sequence). The V and J ends lost 3 bases and 3 bases respectively, with 4 bases between them. This clonotype was detected ten times or more. The antigen remains unidentified. Documented time point: sample taken at primary tumor resection. There were roughly 72 donors, all of them untreated patients with early-stage non-small cell lung cancer. TCRdb recomputed calls from the 5' RACE reads with MiXCR, one row per CDR3 protein. The table includes more than 35,000 distinct CDR3 sequences, 5% to 5.5% detected once. The clonotype comes from a female donor with early-stage non-small cell lung cancer. The material was PBMCs, obtained at surgery. The chain is built from TRBV3-1 and TRBJ2-3; D unclear. DNA for the CDR3: TGTGCCAGCAGCCACCGAACAGATACGCAGTATTTT. It codes for CASSHRTDTQYF.